This TCR beta chain was found in a study of blood T cell repertoires in COVID-19. Study information: Some COVID-19 samples were acute and others convalescent; all came from the United States, Italy and Spain.

Per the original data handling: The authors estimated nucleated cell counts from reference gene primer amplification. Measured with immunoSEQ multiplex PCR; TCRdb has only the in-frame clones, and not every one. That table is the source of V, J and clone size, and D and trimming were worked out from the DNA. Of roughly 260,000 clones in the sample, roughly 90% were seen once. This clone was counted a single time. Enrolled through a virtual design, the participants were between roughly 18 and 90 years of age and came from about two dozen US areas. Researchers sorted participants into cohorts using their self-reported clinical history. Trimming took 3 bases from V and 4 from J; bases not matched to a gene: 4. Germline V gene lookup returns CDR1 MNHEY and CDR2 SMNVEV (reference sequence). The CDR3 is 15 residues long.

The V call is TRBV27, the J call TRBJ2-3; 10 nucleotides agree with TRBD2. The TCR originated in a woman in her 30s with acute COVID-19. The sequencing input was PBMCs or T cells enriched from blood (not recorded which). DNA of the CDR3: TGTGCCAGCAGTTTTGGAGCGGGGGGGGCAGATACGCAGTATTTT. This codes for CASSFGAGGADTQYF.